This T cell receptor beta chain derives from a study of blood T cell repertoires in COVID-19. Clones were read by immunoSEQ multiplex PCR, and TCRdb kept only the in-frame ones, dropping some. The table shows about 250,000 clones, with around 85% occurring only once. Germline V gives CDR1 SGHTA, CDR2 FQGNSA. The CDR3 is 15 residues long. V shed 1 base and J shed 5 bases, with 11 bases lying between them. This TCR was sampled from a woman between 50 and 59 years old with acute COVID-19. The chain links TRBV7-2 to TRBJ1-4; D might be TRBD1 (5 bases). Sequencing used PBMCs or T cells enriched from blood (not recorded which). Written as DNA, the CDR3 is TGTGCCAGCAGCTTAGATGGGGGGACCAATGAAAAACTGTTTTTT. It translates to CASSLDGGTNEKLFF.